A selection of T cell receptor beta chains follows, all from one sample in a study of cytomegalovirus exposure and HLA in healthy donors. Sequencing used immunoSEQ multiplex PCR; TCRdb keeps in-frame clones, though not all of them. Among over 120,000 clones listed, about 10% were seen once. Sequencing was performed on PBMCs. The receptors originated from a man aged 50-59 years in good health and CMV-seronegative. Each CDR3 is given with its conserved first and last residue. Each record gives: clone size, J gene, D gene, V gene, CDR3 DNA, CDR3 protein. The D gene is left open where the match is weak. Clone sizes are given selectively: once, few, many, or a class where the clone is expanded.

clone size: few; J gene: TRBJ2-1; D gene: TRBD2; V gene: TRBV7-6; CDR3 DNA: TGTGCCAGCAGCGTTTCGGGGCGGGAGACCGAGTTCTTC; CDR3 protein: CASSVSGRETEFF
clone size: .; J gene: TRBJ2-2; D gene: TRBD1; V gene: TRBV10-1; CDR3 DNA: TGCGCCAGCAGTGATACCGGGACAGGGATCACCGGGGAGCTGTTTTTT; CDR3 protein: CASSDTGTGITGELFF
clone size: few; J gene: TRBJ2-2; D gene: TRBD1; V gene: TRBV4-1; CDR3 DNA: TGCGCCAGCAGCCGGGGACAGGGGTCGATCGGGGAGCTGTTTTTT; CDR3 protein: CASSRGQGSIGELFF
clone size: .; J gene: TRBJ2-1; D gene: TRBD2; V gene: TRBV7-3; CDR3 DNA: TGTGCCAGCAGCTTAAGCGGGGGGTTCAATGAGCAGTTCTTC; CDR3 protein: CASSLSGGFNEQFF
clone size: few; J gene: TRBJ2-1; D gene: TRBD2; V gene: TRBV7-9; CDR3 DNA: TGTGCCAGCAGCGCACTAGCGGCCTCAGATGAGCAGTTCTTC; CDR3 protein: CASSALAASDEQFF
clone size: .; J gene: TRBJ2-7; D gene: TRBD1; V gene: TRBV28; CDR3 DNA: TGTGCCAGCAGTCGACAGGGGATCTACGAGCAGTACTTC; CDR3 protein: CASSRQGIYEQYF
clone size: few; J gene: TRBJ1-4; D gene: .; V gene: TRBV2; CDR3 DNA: TGTGCCAGCAGTTCCGTTTCAACTAATGAAAAACTGTTTTTT; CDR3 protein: CASSSVSTNEKLFF
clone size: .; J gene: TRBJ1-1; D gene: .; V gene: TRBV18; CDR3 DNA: TGTGCCAGCTCACCCTCGCTGAGGAACACTGAAGCTTTCTTT; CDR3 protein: CASSPSLRNTEAFF
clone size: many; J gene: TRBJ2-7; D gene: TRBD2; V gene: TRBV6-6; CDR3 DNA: TGTGCCAGCGAGCGGGGGTCGGACTCCTACGAGCAGTACTTC; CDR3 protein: CASERGSDSYEQYF
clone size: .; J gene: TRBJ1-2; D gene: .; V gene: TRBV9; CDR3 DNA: TGTGCCAGCAGCCCTAGTATCCAGGGTTCAAACTATGGCTACACCTTC; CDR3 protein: CASSPSIQGSNYGYTF
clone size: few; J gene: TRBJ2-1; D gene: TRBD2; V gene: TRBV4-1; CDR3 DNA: TGCGCCAGCAGCCAAGATCAGGCTAGCGGAGCCTACAATGAGCAGTTCTTC; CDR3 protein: CASSQDQASGAYNEQFF
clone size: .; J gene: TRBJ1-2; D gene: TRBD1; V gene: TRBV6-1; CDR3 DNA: TGTGCCAGCAGTGAAGAACAGGGGGCAATAGGAAGCTATGGCTACACCTTC; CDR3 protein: CASSEEQGAIGSYGYTF
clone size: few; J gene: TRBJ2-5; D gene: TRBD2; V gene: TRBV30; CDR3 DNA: TGTGCCTGGAGTCCGAGGACTAGCGGGGGGCCCGAGACCCAGTACTTC; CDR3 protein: CAWSPRTSGGPETQYF
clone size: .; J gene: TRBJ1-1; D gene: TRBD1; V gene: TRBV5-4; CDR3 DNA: TGTGCCAGCAGCTGGAACACAGGGGATGGGAGCACTGAAGCTTTCTTT; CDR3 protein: CASSWNTGDGSTEAFF
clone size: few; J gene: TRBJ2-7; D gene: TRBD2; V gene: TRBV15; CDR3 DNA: TGTGCCACCAGAGAACCGGGACTAGCGATCTACGAGCAGTACTTC; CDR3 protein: CATREPGLAIYEQYF
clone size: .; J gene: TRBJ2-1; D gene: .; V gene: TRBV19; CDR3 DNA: TGTGCCAGTAGTATGCAGGGATACAATGAGCAGTTCTTC; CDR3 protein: CASSMQGYNEQFF
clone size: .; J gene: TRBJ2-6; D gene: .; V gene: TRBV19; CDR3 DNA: TGTGCCAGTCTTTCTGGGGCCAACGTCCTGACTTTC; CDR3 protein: CASLSGANVLTF
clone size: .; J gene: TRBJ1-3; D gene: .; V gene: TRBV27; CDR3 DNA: TGTGCCAGCAGTTTACGGTCCTCTGGAAACACCATATATTTT; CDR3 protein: CASSLRSSGNTIYF
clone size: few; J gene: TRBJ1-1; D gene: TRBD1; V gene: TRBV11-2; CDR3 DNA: TGTGCCAGCAGCTCACCCCGACAGGGGGCGCGTGAAGCTTTCTTT; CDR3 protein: CASSSPRQGAREAFF
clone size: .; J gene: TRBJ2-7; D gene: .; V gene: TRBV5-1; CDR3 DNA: TGCGCCAGCAGCTTGCTCTTCGGAGCAGGGGAATACGAGCAGTACTTC; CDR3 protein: CASSLLFGAGEYEQYF
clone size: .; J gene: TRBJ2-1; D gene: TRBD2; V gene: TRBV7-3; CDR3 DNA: TGTGCCAGCAGCTTCGGAGCGGGGGGCAGTGAGCAGTTCTTC; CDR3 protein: CASSFGAGGSEQFF
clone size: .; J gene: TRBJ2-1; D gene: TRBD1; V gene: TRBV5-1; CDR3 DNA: TGCGCCAGCAGCTTGGTAACGGGACAGGGGGCGCCCAATGAGCAGTTCTTC; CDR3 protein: CASSLVTGQGAPNEQFF
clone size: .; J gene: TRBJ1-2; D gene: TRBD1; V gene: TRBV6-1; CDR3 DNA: TGTGCCAGCAGTTCCGGGACAGGGACCTATGGCTACACCTTC; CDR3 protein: CASSSGTGTYGYTF
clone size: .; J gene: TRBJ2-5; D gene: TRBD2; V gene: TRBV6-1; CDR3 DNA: TGTGCCAGCAGTGAAACCGGACTAGCGGGGGACTTC; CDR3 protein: CASSETGLAGDF
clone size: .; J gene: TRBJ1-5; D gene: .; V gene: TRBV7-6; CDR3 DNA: TGTGCCAGCAGCTTCAGGTTCAATCAGCCCCAGCATTTT; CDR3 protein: CASSFRFNQPQHF
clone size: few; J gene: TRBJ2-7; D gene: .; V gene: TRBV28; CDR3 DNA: TGTGCCAGCTTCCAACAGGGAGGGAAAAATTCCTACGAGCAGTACTTC; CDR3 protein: CASFQQGGKNSYEQYF
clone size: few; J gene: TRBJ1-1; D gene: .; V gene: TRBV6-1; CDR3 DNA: TGTGCCAGCAGCCCCCAGGGGCCCACTGAAGCTTTCTTT; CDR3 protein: CASSPQGPTEAFF
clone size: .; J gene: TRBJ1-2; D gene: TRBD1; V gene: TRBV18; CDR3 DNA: TGTGCCAGCTCACCAGTTGTAGACAGGGGCGGCTACACCTTC; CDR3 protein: CASSPVVDRGGYTF
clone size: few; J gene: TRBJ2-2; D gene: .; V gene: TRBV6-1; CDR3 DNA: TGTGCCAGCAGTGTGCAGGGTACGCCGAACACCGGGGAGCTGTTTTTT; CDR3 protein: CASSVQGTPNTGELFF
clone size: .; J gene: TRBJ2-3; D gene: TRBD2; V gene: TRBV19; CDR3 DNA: TGTGCCAGTAGACTAGCGGGAGATGCAGATACGCAGTATTTT; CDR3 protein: CASRLAGDADTQYF
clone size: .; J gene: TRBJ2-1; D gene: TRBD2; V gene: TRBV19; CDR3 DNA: TGTGCCAGTACCCCTAGCGGGGCGTCCTACAATGAGCAGTTCTTC; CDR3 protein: CASTPSGASYNEQFF
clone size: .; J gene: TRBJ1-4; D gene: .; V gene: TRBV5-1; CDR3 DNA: TGCGCCAGCAGCCCCTGGGGAGCCCCTGCAACTAATGAAAAACTGTTTTTT; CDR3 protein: CASSPWGAPATNEKLFF
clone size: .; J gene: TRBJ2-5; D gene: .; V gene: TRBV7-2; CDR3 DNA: TGTGCCAGCACCGACCCCCCGGGTCAAGAGACCCAGTACTTC; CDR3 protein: CASTDPPGQETQYF
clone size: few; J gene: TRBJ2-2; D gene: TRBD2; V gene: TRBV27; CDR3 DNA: TGTGCCAGCAGTTTCCTATGGCTAGCGGGGGGCCAGAACACCGGGGAGCTGTTTTTT; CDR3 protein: CASSFLWLAGGQNTGELFF
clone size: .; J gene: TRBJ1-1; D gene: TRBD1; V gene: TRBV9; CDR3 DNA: TGTGCCAGCAGCGTAGAATTAATGAGGGGGCGGCACACTGAAGCTTTCTTT; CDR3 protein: CASSVELMRGRHTEAFF
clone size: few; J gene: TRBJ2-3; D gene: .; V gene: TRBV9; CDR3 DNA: TGTGCCAGCAGCGTAGAGGCGGGCTCTAGCACAGATACGCAGTATTTT; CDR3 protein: CASSVEAGSSTDTQYF
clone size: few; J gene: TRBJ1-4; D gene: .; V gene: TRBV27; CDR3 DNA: TGTGCCAGCAGTTTGCAGGGGTCAGGAGAAAAACTGTTTTTT; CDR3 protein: CASSLQGSGEKLFF
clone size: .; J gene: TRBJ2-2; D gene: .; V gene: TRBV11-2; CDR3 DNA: TGTGCCAGCAGCTTAGTTGGGCAGACGAACACCGGGGAGCTGTTTTTT; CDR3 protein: CASSLVGQTNTGELFF